This T cell receptor (beta chain) derives from a study of T cell repertoires in cytomegalovirus infection. Study findings and constraints: Dominating the ex vivo response were HLA-C-restricted CMV-specific TCR beta clonotypes.

The germline V gene encodes CDR1 DFQATT and CDR2 SNEGSKA (reference sequence). V was cut by 5 bases and J by 8 bases, with 7 bases left in between. CDR3 length: 10 amino acids. Remarks on this clonotype: No antigen is known for it.

TCRdb analysed the reads with MiXCR anew, one entry per CDR3 protein. Of hundreds of thousands of distinct CDR3 sequences detected, 25% to 35% appear once; the ten largest clones hold 15% to 20%. The clonotype comes from a human donor in good health (CMV status not recorded). Some clones in this sample may be carry-over from other donors' samples. The chain uses TRBV20-1 and TRBJ2-1, with D hard to call. The input for sequencing was cultured PBMCs, taken from culture after CMV antigen stimulation. CDR3 sequence reads: CSAAPYEQFF. The CDR3 DNA reads as TGCAGTGCTGCTCCTTATGAGCAGTTCTTC.